This T cell receptor (beta chain) was identified during a study of glioma-infiltrating T cells. Using RNA template, CDR3s of TCR alpha and beta were amplified with iRepertoire arm-PCR. TCRdb fed the multiplex PCR reads into MiXCR, producing one record per CDR3 protein. Among roughly 100,000 distinct CDR3 sequences listed, roughly 30% were seen once. Study-wide points: Only very few CDR3 sequences appeared in both tissue and blood.

The V gene's germline CDR1 is DFQATT and CDR2 SNEGSKA (reference sequence). Between the trimmed V and J ends, which lost 1 base and 0 bases, there was a span of 6 bases. The CDR3 contains 14 residues. This clonotype has a count of ten or more. Its antigen is undetermined. The receptor's source is a human donor with low-grade glioma or glioblastoma, undergoing nonglioma brain surgery, or in good health (not recorded which). Sequencing was carried out using glioma tissue, nonneoplastic brain tissue, or PBMCs (not recorded which). V is TRBV20-1 and J is TRBJ1-4; D gene uncertain. CDR3: CSARANPTNEKLFF. The CDR3 nucleotides are TGCAGTGCTAGAGCCAACCCAACTAATGAAAAACTGTTTTTT.